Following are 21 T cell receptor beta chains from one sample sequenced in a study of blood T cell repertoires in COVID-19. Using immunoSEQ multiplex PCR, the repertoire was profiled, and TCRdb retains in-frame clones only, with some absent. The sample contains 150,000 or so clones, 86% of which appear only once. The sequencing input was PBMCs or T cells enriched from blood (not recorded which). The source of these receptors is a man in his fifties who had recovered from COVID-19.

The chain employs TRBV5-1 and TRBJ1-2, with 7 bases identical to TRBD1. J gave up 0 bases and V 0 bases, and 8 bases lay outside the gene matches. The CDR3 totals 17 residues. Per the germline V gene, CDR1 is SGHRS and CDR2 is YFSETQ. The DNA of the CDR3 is TGCGCCAGCAGCTTGGCTTCAGGGGGGATAACTAACTATGGCTACACCTTC. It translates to CASSLASGGITNYGYTF.

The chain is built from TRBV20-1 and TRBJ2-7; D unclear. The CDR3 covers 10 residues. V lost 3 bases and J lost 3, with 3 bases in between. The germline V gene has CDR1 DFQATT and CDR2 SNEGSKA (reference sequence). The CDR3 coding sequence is TGCAGTGCTAGCAGCTACGAGCAGTACGTC. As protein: CSASSYEQYV.

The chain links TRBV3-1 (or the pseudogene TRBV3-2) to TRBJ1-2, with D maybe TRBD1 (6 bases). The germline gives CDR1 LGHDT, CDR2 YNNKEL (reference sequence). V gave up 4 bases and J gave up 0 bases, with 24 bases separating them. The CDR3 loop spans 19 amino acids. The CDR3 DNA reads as TGTGCCAGCAGCCTCGTGACTGTCCGGGCACAGGGCGCTAACTATGGCTACACCTTC. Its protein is CASSLVTVRAQGANYGYTF.

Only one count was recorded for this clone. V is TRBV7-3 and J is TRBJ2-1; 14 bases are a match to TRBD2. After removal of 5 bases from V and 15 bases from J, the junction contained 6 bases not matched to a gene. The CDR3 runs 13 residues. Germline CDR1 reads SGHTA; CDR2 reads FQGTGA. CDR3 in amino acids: CASSPGTSGRLFF. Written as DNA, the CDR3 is TGTGCCAGCAGCCCCGGGACTAGCGGGAGACTGTTCTTC.

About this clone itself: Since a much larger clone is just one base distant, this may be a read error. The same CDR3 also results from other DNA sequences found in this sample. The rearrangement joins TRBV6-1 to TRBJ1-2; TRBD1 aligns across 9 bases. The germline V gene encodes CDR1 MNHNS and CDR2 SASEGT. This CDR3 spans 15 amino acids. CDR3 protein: CASSEAVTGGVGYTF. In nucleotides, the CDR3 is TGTGCCAGCAGTGAAGCTGTCACAGGGGGCGTTGGCTACACCTTT.

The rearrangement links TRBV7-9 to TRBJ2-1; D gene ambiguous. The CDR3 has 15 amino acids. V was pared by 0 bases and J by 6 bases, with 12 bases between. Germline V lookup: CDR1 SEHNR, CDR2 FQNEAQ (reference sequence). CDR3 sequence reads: CASSLAGGPVNEQFF. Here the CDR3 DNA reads TGTGCCAGCAGCTTAGCCGGCGGCCCAGTCAATGAGCAGTTCTTC.

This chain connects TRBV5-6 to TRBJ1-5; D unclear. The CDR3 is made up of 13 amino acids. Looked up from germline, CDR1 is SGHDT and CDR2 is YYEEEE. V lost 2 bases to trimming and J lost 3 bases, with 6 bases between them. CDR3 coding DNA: TGTGCCAGCAGCTTATCCCTCAATCAGCCCCAGCATTTT. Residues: CASSLSLNQPQHF.

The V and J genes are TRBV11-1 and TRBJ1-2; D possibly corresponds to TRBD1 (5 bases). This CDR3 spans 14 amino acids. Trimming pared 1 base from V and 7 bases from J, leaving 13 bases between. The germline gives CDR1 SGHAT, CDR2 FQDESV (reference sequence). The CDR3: CASSLEQEGGGYTF. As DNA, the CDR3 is TGTGCCAGCAGCTTAGAACAGGAAGGCGGTGGCTACACCTTC.

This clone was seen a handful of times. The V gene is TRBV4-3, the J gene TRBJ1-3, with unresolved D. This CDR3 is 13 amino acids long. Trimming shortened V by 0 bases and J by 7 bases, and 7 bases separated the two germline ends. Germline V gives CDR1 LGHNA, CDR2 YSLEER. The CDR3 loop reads CASSQENANTIYF. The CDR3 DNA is TGCGCCAGCAGCCAAGAGAACGCGAACACCATATATTTT.

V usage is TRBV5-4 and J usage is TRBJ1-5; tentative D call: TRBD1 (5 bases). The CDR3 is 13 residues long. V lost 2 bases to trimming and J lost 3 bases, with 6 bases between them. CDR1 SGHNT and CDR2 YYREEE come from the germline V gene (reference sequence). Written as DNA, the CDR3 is TGTGCCAGCAGCTTAGGACACAATCAGCCCCAGCATTTT. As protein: CASSLGHNQPQHF.

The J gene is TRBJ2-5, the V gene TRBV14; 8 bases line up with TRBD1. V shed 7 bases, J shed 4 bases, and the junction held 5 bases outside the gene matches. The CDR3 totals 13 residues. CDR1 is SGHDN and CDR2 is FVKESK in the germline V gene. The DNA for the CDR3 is TGTGCCAGCAAGCAGGGGGCTCGAGAGACCCAGTACTTC. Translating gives CASKQGARETQYF.

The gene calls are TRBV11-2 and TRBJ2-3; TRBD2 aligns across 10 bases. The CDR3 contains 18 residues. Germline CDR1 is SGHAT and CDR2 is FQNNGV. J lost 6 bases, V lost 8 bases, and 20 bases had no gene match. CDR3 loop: CASLRAASGSLTGDTQYF. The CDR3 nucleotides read TGTGCCAGCCTACGGGCCGCTAGCGGGAGCCTCACGGGTGATACGCAGTATTTT.

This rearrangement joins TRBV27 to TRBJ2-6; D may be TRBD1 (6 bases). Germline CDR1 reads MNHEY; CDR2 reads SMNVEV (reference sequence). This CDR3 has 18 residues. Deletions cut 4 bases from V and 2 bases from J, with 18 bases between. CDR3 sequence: CASSSWTVSSAGANVLTF. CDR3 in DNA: TGTGCCAGCAGTTCATGGACAGTTTCCTCCGCTGGGGCCAACGTCCTGACTTTC.

In DNA, the CDR3 is TGTGCCAGCAGCCAAGATCCGACAGGAAGGAACACTGAAGCTTTCTTT. This sequence encodes CASSQDPTGRNTEAFF. The chain joins TRBV4-2 to TRBJ1-1, with TRBD1 as a possible D gene (6 bases). V was pared by 0 bases and J by 1 base, with 12 bases between. The CDR3 runs to 16 residues. Germline CDR1 is LGHNA and CDR2 is YNFKEQ.

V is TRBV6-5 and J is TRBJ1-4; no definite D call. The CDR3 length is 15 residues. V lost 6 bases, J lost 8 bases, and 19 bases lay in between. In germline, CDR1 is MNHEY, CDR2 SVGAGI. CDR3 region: CASRRTPSAIEKLFF. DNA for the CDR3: TGTGCCAGCAGGCGAACCCCCTCAGCGATCGAAAAACTGTTTTTT.

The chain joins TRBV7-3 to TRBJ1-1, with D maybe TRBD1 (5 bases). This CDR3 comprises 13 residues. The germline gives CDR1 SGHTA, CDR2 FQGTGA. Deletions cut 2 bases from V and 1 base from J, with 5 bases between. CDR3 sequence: CASSLQGNTEAFF. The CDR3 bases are TGTGCCAGCAGCTTACAGGGGAACACTGAAGCTTTCTTT.

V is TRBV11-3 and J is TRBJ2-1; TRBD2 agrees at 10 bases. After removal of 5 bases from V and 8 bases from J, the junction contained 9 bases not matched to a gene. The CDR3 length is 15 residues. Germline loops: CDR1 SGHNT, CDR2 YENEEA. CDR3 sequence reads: CASSRSSGSLYEQFF. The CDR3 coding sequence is TGTGCCAGCAGCAGGTCTAGCGGGAGTCTCTATGAGCAGTTCTTC.

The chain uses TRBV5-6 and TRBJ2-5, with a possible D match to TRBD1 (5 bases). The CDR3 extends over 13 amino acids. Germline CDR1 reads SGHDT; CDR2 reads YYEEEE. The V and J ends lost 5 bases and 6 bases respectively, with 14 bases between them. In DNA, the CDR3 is TGTGCCAGCAGTCTCCCAGGGTGGAAGACCCAGTACTTC. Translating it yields CASSLPGWKTQYF.

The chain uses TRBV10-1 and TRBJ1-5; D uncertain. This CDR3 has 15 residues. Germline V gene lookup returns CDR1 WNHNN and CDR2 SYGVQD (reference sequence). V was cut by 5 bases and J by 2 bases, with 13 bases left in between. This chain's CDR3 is CASSREQPGNQPQHF. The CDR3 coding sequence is TGCGCCAGCAGTAGAGAACAGCCGGGCAATCAGCCCCAGCATTTT.

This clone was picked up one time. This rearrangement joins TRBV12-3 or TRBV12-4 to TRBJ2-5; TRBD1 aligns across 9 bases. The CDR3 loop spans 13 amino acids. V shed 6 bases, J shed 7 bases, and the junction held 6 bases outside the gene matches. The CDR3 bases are TGTGCCAGCAGGGTGACAGGGGGGGGGACCCAGTACTTC. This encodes CASRVTGGGTQYF.

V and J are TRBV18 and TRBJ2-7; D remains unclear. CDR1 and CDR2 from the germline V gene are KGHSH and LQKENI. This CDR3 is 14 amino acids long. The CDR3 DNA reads TGTGCCAGCTCACCGGCTCACACCTCCAACGAGCAGTACGTC. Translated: CASSPAHTSNEQYV.